The 15 T cell receptor beta chains presented below share a single source sample, sequenced in a study of cytomegalovirus exposure and HLA in healthy donors. The PCR used 60 Vbeta and 13 Jbeta primers. TCRdb's copy holds only in-frame clones and misses some; the assay was immunoSEQ multiplex PCR. Of about 160,000 clones detected, over 75% appear once; the ten largest clones hold about 1.3%. Sequenced material: PBMCs. All receptors derive from a woman aged 25 to 39 in good health and CMV-seronegative.

The chain has TRBV25-1 and TRBJ1-1; no reliable D call. The CDR3 runs 13 residues. The ends were cut back, 4 bases at V and 5 bases at J, with 11 bases in the middle. Germline V lookup: CDR1 MGHDK, CDR2 SYGVNS. Here the CDR3 reads CASSVLGGTEAFF. As DNA, the CDR3 is TGTGCCAGCAGTGTCCTAGGAGGGACTGAAGCTTTCTTT. Based on the CDR3 plus reference TRBV25-1 and TRBJ1-1, the full variable domain is EADIYQTPRYLVIGTGKKITLECSQTMGHDKMYWYQQDPGMELHLIHYSYGVNSTEKGDLSSESTVSRIRTEHFPLTLESARPSHTSQYLCASSVLGGTEAFFGQGTRLTVV.

This clone was detected only a few times. V is TRBV5-1 and J is TRBJ1-1, with D tentatively TRBD1 (5 bases). Germline CDR1 reads SGHRS; CDR2 reads YFSETQ. This CDR3 is built from 16 residues. V was clipped by 1 base and J by 1 base, with 14 bases between them. CDR3 in amino acids: CASSLRGQWGNTEAFF. CDR3 nucleotide sequence: TGCGCCAGCAGCTTGAGGGGTCAGTGGGGGAACACTGAAGCTTTCTTT.

The chain links TRBV7-3 to TRBJ2-1, with 10 bases that match TRBD2. Unmatched junction bases numbered 3, after V lost 3 bases and J lost 10 bases. Germline-derived CDR1 and CDR2 are SGHTA and FQGTGA. The CDR3 spans 13 residues. For the CDR3, the DNA is TGTGCCAGCAGCTTGGGACTAGCGTTCGAGCAGTTCTTC. The encoded protein is CASSLGLAFEQFF. The full variable domain, with the rest looked up from reference TRBV7-3 and TRBJ2-1, is GAGVSQTPSNKVTEKGKYVELRCDPISGHTALYWYRQSLGQGPEFLIYFQGTGAADDSGLPNDRFFAVRPEGSVSTLKIQRTERGDSAVYLCASSLGLAFEQFFGPGTRLTVL.

The V gene is TRBV2, the J gene TRBJ2-1; D might be TRBD1 (6 bases). Germline CDR1 is SNHLY and CDR2 is FYNNEI. V lost 7 bases to trimming and J lost 9 bases, with 16 bases between them. CDR3 length: 13 residues. The CDR3 here is CASITRVGGEQFF. In nucleotides, the CDR3 is TGTGCCAGCATTACCCGCGTAGGGGGTGAGCAGTTCTTC.

This rearrangement joins TRBV14 to TRBJ1-1, with TRBD1 matching over 7 bases. This CDR3 comprises 14 residues. J gave up 6 bases and V 3 bases, and 7 bases lay outside the gene matches. CDR1 SGHDN and CDR2 FVKESK come from the germline V gene. The CDR3 loop is CASSHLTGSAEAFF. CDR3 sequence (DNA): TGTGCCAGCAGCCACTTGACAGGGAGCGCTGAAGCTTTCTTT.

The chain combines TRBV27 with TRBJ1-5; D gene ambiguous. V was shortened by 5 bases and J by 2 bases, with 10 bases between the two germline ends. Per germline, CDR1 MNHEY and CDR2 SMNVEV (reference sequence). The CDR3 is 14 amino acids. The CDR3 coding sequence is TGTGCCAGCAGTAGACTGTCGGGCAATCAGCCCCAGCATTTT. It specifies CASSRLSGNQPQHF.

The chain joins TRBV15 to TRBJ1-4; tentative D call: TRBD1 (5 bases). CDR3 length: 15 residues. CDR1 and CDR2 (germline): LNHNV, YYDKDF (reference sequence). Trimming stripped 2 bases from V and 8 bases from J, with 15 bases between. CDR3 amino acids: CATSRPLGGREKLFF. CDR3 nucleotide sequence: TGTGCCACCAGCAGACCCCTGGGGGGGAGAGAAAAACTGTTTTTT. Full variable domain (rest looked up from reference TRBV15 and TRBJ1-4): DAMVIQNPRYQVTQFGKPVTLSCSQTLNHNVMYWYQQKSSQAPKLLFHYYDKDFNNEADTPDNFQSRRPNTSFCFLDIRSPGLGDTAMYLCATSRPLGGREKLFFGSGTQLSVL.

This rearrangement joins TRBV28 to TRBJ1-1; D is unresolved. CDR1 is MDHEN and CDR2 is SYDVKM in the germline V gene. The CDR3 runs 17 residues. The ends were cut back, 7 bases at V and 0 bases at J, with 21 bases in the middle. The CDR3 DNA is TGTGCCAGCACGCAAGCCTCGGCAGGTTACATGAACACTGAAGCTTTCTTT. It encodes CASTQASAGYMNTEAFF. Together with reference TRBV28 and TRBJ1-1, the CDR3 gives the full variable domain: DVKVTQSSRYLVKRTGEKVFLECVQDMDHENMFWYRQDPGLGLRLIYFSYDVKMKEKGDIPEGYSVSREKKERFSLILESASTNQTSMYLCASTQASAGYMNTEAFFGQGTRLTVV.

For this clone: The same CDR3 is also encoded by other DNA sequences in this sample. J is TRBJ2-5 and V is TRBV5-1; D is possibly TRBD2 (5 bases). Looked up from germline, CDR1 is SGHRS and CDR2 is YFSETQ. The CDR3 runs 13 residues. The V gene lost 0 bases and the J gene lost 5 bases, with 8 bases spanning the gap. The CDR3 sequence is CASSLVGEETQYF. CDR3 nucleotide sequence: TGCGCCAGCAGCTTGGTGGGAGAGGAGACCCAGTACTTC.

This clone was seen once. The V and J genes are TRBV19 and TRBJ2-1; 12 nucleotides match TRBD2. Germline V gives CDR1 LNHDA, CDR2 SQIVND (reference sequence). This CDR3 spans 15 amino acids. J was trimmed by 7 bases and V by 5 bases; bases with no gene match: 6. The CDR3 sequence: CASSSTSGGPNEQFF. The CDR3 bases are TGTGCCAGTAGTTCGACTAGCGGGGGACCTAATGAGCAGTTCTTC. Supplemented by reference TRBV19 and TRBJ2-1, the full variable domain reads DGGITQSPKYLFRKEGQNVTLSCEQNLNHDAMYWYRQDPGQGLRLIYYSQIVNDFQKGDIAEGYSVSREKKESFPLTVTSAQKNPTAFYLCASSSTSGGPNEQFFGPGTRLTVL.

This clone was observed once. The chain couples TRBV19 to TRBJ1-3, with no clear D. V gave up 5 bases and J gave up 3 bases, with 5 bases separating them. The V gene's germline CDR1 is LNHDA and CDR2 SQIVND (reference sequence). This CDR3 is built from 12 residues. The CDR3 DNA reads TGTGCCAGTAGTCTATTTGGAAACACCATATATTTT. This encodes CASSLFGNTIYF.

This chain connects TRBV19 to TRBJ2-3; 13 bases match TRBD2. This CDR3 is 16 amino acids long. Looked up from germline, CDR1 is LNHDA and CDR2 is SQIVND (reference sequence). J lost 5 bases, V lost 6 bases, and 8 bases had no gene match. The CDR3 DNA reads TGTGCCAGTAGGACCACTAGCGGGGGGGCCGAAGATACGCAGTATTTT. Amino acid sequence: CASRTTSGGAEDTQYF.

The V gene is TRBV29-1, the J gene TRBJ2-7; the D gene is possibly TRBD1 (6 bases). This CDR3 contains 15 residues. Germline-derived CDR1 and CDR2 are SQVTM and ANQGSEA. Trimming shortened V by 2 bases and J by 6 bases, and 20 bases separated the two germline ends. The CDR3 nucleotides are TGCAGCGTTGAAAAAGGCCCGGCAGGGGCGGGCGAGCAGTACTTC. Its protein product is CSVEKGPAGAGEQYF.

This chain connects TRBV30 to TRBJ1-3; D is uncertain. The CDR3 contains 15 residues. V was clipped by 2 bases and J by 4 bases, with 15 bases between them. The germline V gene encodes CDR1 GTSNPN and CDR2 SVGIG (reference sequence). CDR3 sequence (DNA): TGTGCCTGGAGTCCCAAACAAGTAACGGGAAACACCATATATTTT. Translated: CAWSPKQVTGNTIYF.

V is TRBV20-1 and J is TRBJ2-2, with D hard to call. From germline, CDR1 is DFQATT and CDR2 SNEGSKA (reference sequence). This CDR3 has 11 residues. V was pared by 3 bases and J by 5 bases, with 4 bases between. The CDR3 region is CSARRTGELFF. In DNA form, the CDR3 reads TGCAGTGCTAGGAGAACCGGGGAGCTGTTTTTT.